This T cell receptor beta chain was recovered during a study of T cell repertoires in cytomegalovirus infection. Study information: Indications of both CMV infection and matching HLA type were provided by public TCR beta signatures.

Whole-study findings and limits: HLA-C-restricted CMV clonotypes gave the most frequent clonotype in two of eight donors.

This clonotype was detected many times. The antigen is not known. One entry per CDR3 protein results from TCRdb running MiXCR on the reads. The data show around 770,000 distinct CDR3 sequences, 29% seen once. The CDR3 is 19 residues long. Trimming cost V 6 bases and J 1 base, with 25 bases left between them. The clonotype was recovered from a human donor in good health (CMV status not recorded). Some clones in this sample may be carry-over from other donors' samples. The sample was cultured CD8+ T cells from PBMCs, taken from culture after CMV antigen stimulation. The rearrangement joins TRBV23-1 to TRBJ2-1, with D maybe TRBD2 (5 bases). TRBV23-1 belongs to the ORF category, with a function that is uncertain. As DNA, the CDR3 is TGCGCCAGCAGACCGGTCTCCGCGACGTATAGGAGGTCCTACAATGAGCAGTTCTTC. Translating it yields CASRPVSATYRRSYNEQFF.